This TCR beta chain was captured in a study of T cell repertoires in ileal Crohn's disease. Study-level information: All patients had surgery for stricturing (roughly 61%) or penetrating (around 40%) disease. Around 0.55 micrograms of biopsy DNA per sample underwent TCRB immunosequencing. General study points: Clonal expansions were more frequent in active smokers than non-smokers at surgery. Compared with CD4 T cells, sorted CD8 cells carried more expanded clones.

The CDR3 contains 16 residues. V shed 4 bases, J shed 0 bases, and the junction held 0 bases outside the gene matches. Looked up from germline, CDR1 is MNHNS and CDR2 is SASEGT. Sequencing was performed with immunoSEQ multiplex PCR; in TCRdb, only in-frame clones are kept and a portion is missing. The table has a few thousand clones, about 85% seen once. Indicated time point: inflamed ileum from the surgical specimen. Comment on this clone: Its antigen remains unknown.

Sequencing was carried out using ileal tissue. This sequence was found in an adult with Crohn's disease. J is TRBJ2-6 and V is TRBV6-1; TRBD1 matches 10 bases. The chain's CDR3 is CASSGTGGSGANVLTF. CDR3 DNA sequence: TGTGCCAGCAGTGGGACAGGGGGCTCTGGGGCCAACGTCCTGACTTTC.